This T cell receptor beta chain is drawn from a study of OX40 agonist ivuxolimab in advanced cancers. The CDR3 loop spans 12 amino acids. Trimming removed 4 bases from V and 11 bases from J, with 14 bases in between. CDR1 SGHTA and CDR2 FQGNSA come from the germline V gene. Here immunoSEQ multiplex PCR was the method, and the copy in TCRdb shows in-frame clones only, minus some. The data show approximately 74,000 clones, 90% seen once. The sample in question was CD4+ or CD8+ T cells sorted from blood, obtained in a trial of the OX40 agonist ivuxolimab. The TCR comes from an adult with an advanced solid tumor such as melanoma, head and neck, liver or kidney cancer. The rearrangement joins TRBV7-2 to TRBJ1-1; D not resolved. CDR3 region: CASSSQPGGAFF. CDR3 nucleotides: TGTGCCAGCAGCTCCCAACCAGGTGGGGCTTTCTTT.